A single sample is the source of the 3 T cell receptor beta chains below, sequenced in a study of blood T cell repertoires in COVID-19. Assay used: immunoSEQ multiplex PCR; TCRdb lists only in-frame clones, some missing. The table shows about 200,000 clones, with roughly four fifths occurring only once. The sequenced sample was PBMCs or T cells enriched from blood (not recorded which). The receptors stem from a man aged 35 to 55 who had recovered from COVID-19.

This sequence joins TRBV2 and TRBJ2-2; D might be TRBD1 (6 bases). V was trimmed by 3 bases and J by 2 bases, leaving 13 bases between them. This CDR3 comprises 16 residues. Germline CDR1 is SNHLY and CDR2 is FYNNEI. The CDR3 region is CASSEAGVGNTGELFF. In nucleotides, the CDR3 is TGTGCCAGCAGTGAGGCAGGGGTTGGTAACACCGGGGAGCTGTTTTTT.

This sequence joins TRBV10-3 and TRBJ2-7, with 8 bases lining up with TRBD2. The V segment lost 9 bases and the J segment 9 bases; nucleotides outside the gene matches: 13. Per germline, CDR1 ENHRY and CDR2 SYGVKD. CDR3 size: 13 residues. The CDR3 loop is CAMGSAGAEWQYF. The CDR3 coding sequence is TGTGCCATGGGTTCAGCGGGAGCAGAGTGGCAGTACTTC.

The V gene is TRBV28, the J gene TRBJ1-1; 8 bases align to TRBD1. Germline V gene data show CDR1 as MDHEN and CDR2 as SYDVKM. The CDR3 consists of 14 residues. V was clipped by 5 bases and J by 10 bases; unmatched bases: 12. The CDR3 here is CASSEGQGRRSAFF. DNA of the CDR3: TGTGCCAGCAGTGAAGGACAGGGACGGAGATCAGCTTTCTTT.